Here is one T cell receptor (beta chain) with its context. What it binds is unknown. Genomic DNA of unsorted samples came from 85 million to 90 million PBMCs. This sample is drawn from a study of shared clonotypes between healthy human individuals. General study results and limits: The sampled material consisted only of blood, and tissue repertoires are likely to differ.

The study ran the assay at deep level. PCR replicates from unsorted PBMC used around 320 ng DNA, and this amount was some 30,000 T cell genomes. Some clones are missing from TCRdb's copy, which holds only in-frame ones; the method was immunoSEQ multiplex PCR. The sample records around 500,000 clones, around 80% being singletons. With V trimmed by 8 bases and J by 4 bases, 19 bases remained unmatched. CDR1 and CDR2 (germline): SQVTM, ANQGSEA. The CDR3 consists of 17 residues. This clonotype originated in a woman between 40 and 50 years old in good health. Some clones in this sample may be carry-over from other donors' samples. Sequencing was done on a sample of PBMCs. The V call is TRBV29-1, the J call TRBJ1-5, with TRBD1 identical over 8 bases. The CDR3: CSSRRTGGYGVNQPQHF. For the CDR3, the DNA is TGCAGCTCGAGGAGAACAGGGGGTTATGGGGTTAATCAGCCCCAGCATTTT.